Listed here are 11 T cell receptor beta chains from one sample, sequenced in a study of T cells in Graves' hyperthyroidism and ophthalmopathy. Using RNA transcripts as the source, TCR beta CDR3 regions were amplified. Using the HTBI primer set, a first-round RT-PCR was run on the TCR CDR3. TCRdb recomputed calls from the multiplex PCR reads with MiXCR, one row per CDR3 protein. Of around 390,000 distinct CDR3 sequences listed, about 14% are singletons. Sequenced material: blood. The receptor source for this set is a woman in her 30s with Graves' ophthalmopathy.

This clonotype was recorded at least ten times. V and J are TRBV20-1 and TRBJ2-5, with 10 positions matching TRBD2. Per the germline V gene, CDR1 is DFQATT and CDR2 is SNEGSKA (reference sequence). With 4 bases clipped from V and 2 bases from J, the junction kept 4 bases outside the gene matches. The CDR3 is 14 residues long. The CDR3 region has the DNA TGCAGTGCTACCTCTAGCGGGGGTCAAGAGACCCAGTACTTC. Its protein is CSATSSGGQETQYF.

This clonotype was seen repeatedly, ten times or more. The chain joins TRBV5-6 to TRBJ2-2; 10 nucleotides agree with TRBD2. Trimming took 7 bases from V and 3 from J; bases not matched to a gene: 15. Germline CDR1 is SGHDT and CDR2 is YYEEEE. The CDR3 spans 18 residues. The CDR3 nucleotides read TGTGCCAGCGCCACTAGCGGGGTTCGGCAATCGCACACCGGGGAGCTGTTTTTT. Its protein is CASATSGVRQSHTGELFF.

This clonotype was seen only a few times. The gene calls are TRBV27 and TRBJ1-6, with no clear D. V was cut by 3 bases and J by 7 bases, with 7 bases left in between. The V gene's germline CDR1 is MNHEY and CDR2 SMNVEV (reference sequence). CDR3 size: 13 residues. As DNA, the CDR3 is TGTGCCAGCAGTTTCTACAGCAATTCACCCCTCCACTTT. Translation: CASSFYSNSPLHF.

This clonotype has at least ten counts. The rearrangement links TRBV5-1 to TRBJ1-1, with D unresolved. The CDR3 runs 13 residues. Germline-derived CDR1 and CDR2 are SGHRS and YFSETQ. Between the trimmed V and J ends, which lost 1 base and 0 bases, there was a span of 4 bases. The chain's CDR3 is CASSLNLNTEAFF. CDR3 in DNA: TGCGCCAGCAGCTTGAACCTGAACACTGAAGCTTTCTTT.

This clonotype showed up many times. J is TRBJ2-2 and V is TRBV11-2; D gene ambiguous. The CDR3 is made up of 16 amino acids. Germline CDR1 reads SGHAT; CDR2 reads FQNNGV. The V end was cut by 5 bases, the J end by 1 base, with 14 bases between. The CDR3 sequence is CASSHGVLGNTGELFF. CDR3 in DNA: TGTGCCAGCAGCCATGGTGTTTTGGGGAACACCGGGGAGCTGTTTTTT.

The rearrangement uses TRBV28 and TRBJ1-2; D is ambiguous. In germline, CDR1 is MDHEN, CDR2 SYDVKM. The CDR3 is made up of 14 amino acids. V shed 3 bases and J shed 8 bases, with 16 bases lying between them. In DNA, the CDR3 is TGTGCCAGCAGTTTTTTAGTGGGAGTCAGGGGCTACACCTTC. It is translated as CASSFLVGVRGYTF.

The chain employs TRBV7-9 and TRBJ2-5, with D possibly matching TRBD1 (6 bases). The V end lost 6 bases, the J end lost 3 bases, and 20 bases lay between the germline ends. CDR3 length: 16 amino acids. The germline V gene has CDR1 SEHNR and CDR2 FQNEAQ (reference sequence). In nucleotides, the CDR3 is TGTGCCAGCAGAGACGTCCCCGGACAGCCGAAAGAGACCCAGTACTTC. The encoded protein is CASRDVPGQPKETQYF.

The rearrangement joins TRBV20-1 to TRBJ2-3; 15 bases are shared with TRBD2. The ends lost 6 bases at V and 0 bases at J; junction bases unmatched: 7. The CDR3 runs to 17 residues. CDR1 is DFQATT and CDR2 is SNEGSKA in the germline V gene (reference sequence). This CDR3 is CSATGLAGGPSTDTQYF. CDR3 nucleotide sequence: TGCAGTGCCACGGGACTAGCGGGGGGCCCCAGCACAGATACGCAGTATTTT.

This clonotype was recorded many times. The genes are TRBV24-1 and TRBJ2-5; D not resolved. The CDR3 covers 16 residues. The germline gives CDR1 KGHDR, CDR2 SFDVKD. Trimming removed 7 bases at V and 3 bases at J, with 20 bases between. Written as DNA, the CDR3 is TGTGCCACCAGCCAGAGAGGCGCGAACTACAAAGAGACCCAGTACTTC. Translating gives CATSQRGANYKETQYF.

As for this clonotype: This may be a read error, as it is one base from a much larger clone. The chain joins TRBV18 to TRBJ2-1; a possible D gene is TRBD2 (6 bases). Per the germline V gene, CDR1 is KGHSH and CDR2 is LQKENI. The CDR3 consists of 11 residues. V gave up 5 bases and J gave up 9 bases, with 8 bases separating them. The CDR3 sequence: CASSAGSEQFF. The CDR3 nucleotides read TGTGCCAGCTCAGCGGGATCTGAGCAGTTCTTC.

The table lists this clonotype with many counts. The CDR3 loop is CATSDVTRGPTNTGELFF. CDR3 nucleotide sequence: TGTGCCACCAGTGATGTGACCAGGGGGCCCACGAACACCGGGGAGCTGTTTTTT. V is TRBV24-1 and J is TRBJ2-2; 8 bases match TRBD1. The germline V gene encodes CDR1 KGHDR and CDR2 SFDVKD. V shed 3 bases, J shed 0 bases, and the junction held 8 bases outside the gene matches. The CDR3 is made up of 18 amino acids.